This T cell receptor beta chain was profiled in a study of CD8 T cells in ankylosing spondylitis (dated 2017 in TCRdb). In terms of the full investigation: The study set out to find disease-linked TCR variants by profiling T cell receptor beta repertoires in ankylosing spondylitis patients and healthy donors. The whole study cohort included some 100 healthy donors and around 24 ankylosing spondylitis patients. Peripheral blood was sampled, and synovial fluid was also collected from ankylosing spondylitis patients. The full study reports these points: In peripheral blood, the disease-linked clones were found at relatively low frequencies and had a CD8+ phenotype. The disease-linked clones were reported as significantly enriched in matched synovial fluid samples from ankylosing spondylitis patients. Blood from ankylosing spondylitis patients appeared to be characterized by a TCR beta motif composed of roughly 8 highly homologous amino acid variants. Some TCR beta motif variants had previously been reported in synovial fluid and blood of reactive arthritis patients, which suggested common disease-initiation mechanisms.

V is pared back by 6 bases and J by 7 bases, with 5 bases lying between the germline termini. The germline V gene (reference sequence) supplies CDR1 SGHKS and CDR2 YYEKEE. The CDR3 runs 10 residues from the cysteine to the phenylalanine. The only DNA kept is the CDR3, 30 bases in frame from the first base. Sequenced on an Illumina HiSeq 2500. Quantitative 5'-RACE with molecular barcodes was the method used to prepare the TCR beta libraries. The authors' pipeline ran thus. Disease-linked TCR variants were identified with a new computational method built on a probabilistic model of VDJ rearrangement. TCRdb ran its own pipeline on the public reads, namely fastp trimming at Q25 and MiXCR clone calling, and kept in-frame beta chains. One record per CDR3 amino acid sequence lists the most common genes and DNA. The V and J calls were not made by the authors but by TCRdb's processing. This sample comprises 200,000 to 250,000 distinct CDR3 sequences, about 10% of them detected only once. The ten largest clonotypes hold less than 7.5% of the sample.

This clonotype has at least ten counts. Its antigen specificity is not known. The input lacks base qualities; no much larger clone sits a single base away. The sample consisted of blood, either unsorted or a sorted T cell fraction (not recorded which). Recombination connected TRBV5-5 to TRBJ2-1, with no D gene named confidently. The TCR sequence derives from a male donor with ankylosing spondylitis or in good health (not recorded which). The CDR3 reads as follows: CASTLNEQFF. Read as DNA, the sequence is TGTGCCAGCACCCTGAATGAGCAGTTCTTC.